This T cell receptor beta chain was recorded in a study of cytomegalovirus exposure and HLA in healthy donors. Study-wide results and limits: Within an earlier analysis, most TCR beta V segments proved productive either about 87% or about 30% of the time. Sequencing had likely introduced a cluster of highly shared sequence variants as an artifact.

The germline V gene has CDR1 MDHEN and CDR2 SYDVKM. This CDR3 has 16 residues. V lost 7 bases to trimming and J lost 3 bases; unmatched junction nucleotides: 13. On this clone: Its matching antigen is unknown.

PCR amplification relied on 60 Vbeta primers (plus 13 Jbeta primers). TCRdb keeps only in-frame clones here, not all; method: immunoSEQ multiplex PCR. The sample holds roughly 200,000 clones, 65% to 90% seen once. Sequencing was performed on PBMCs. This clonotype originated in a woman aged 50 to 65 in good health and CMV-seronegative. The chain uses TRBV28 and TRBJ2-7, with TRBD2 matching over 9 bases. The CDR3 nucleotides read TGTGCCAGCATTACCCTGGGTCCTAGCGGGAACTACGAGCAGTACTTC. It yields the protein CASITLGPSGNYEQYF. The variable domain in full, completed from reference TRBV28 and TRBJ2-7, reads DVKVTQSSRYLVKRTGEKVFLECVQDMDHENMFWYRQDPGLGLRLIYFSYDVKMKEKGDIPEGYSVSREKKERFSLILESASTNQTSMYLCASITLGPSGNYEQYFGPGTRLTVT.